The rows below give T cell receptor beta chains drawn from one sample of a study of blood T cell repertoires in COVID-19. Data came from immunoSEQ multiplex PCR; TCRdb stores just in-frame clones and leaves some out. The sample carries roughly 110,000 clones, about four fifths recorded once. The sequenced sample consisted of peripheral blood. The source is a woman aged 40 to 55 with acute or convalescent COVID-19. Both conserved end residues are part of each CDR3. The D gene is left open where the match is weak. Size is omitted from some rows. Given values are once, few, many or a class for expanded clones.

size | J | V | D | CDR3 | DNA
once | TRBJ1-4 | TRBV19 | NA | CASSIVHSRGEKLFF | TGTGCCAGTAGTATAGTCCATTCTAGAGGTGAAAAACTGTTTTTT
once | TRBJ1-2 | TRBV5-1 | NA | CASSFAGENYGYTF | TGCGCCAGCAGTTTCGCAGGGGAAAACTATGGCTACACCTTC
NA | TRBJ2-3 | TRBV25-1 | TRBD2 | CASSRLAGGGTDTQYF | TGTGCCAGCAGTAGACTAGCGGGGGGTGGCACAGATACGCAGTATTTT
NA | TRBJ1-3 | TRBV18 | TRBD1 | CASSQGATGNTIYF | TGTGCCAGCTCACAGGGGGCGACTGGAAACACCATATATTTT
NA | TRBJ1-2 | TRBV5-1 | TRBD1 | CASSGTGGASYGYTF | TGCGCCAGCTCCGGGACAGGGGGCGCAAGCTATGGCTACACCTTC
few | TRBJ1-1 | TRBV5-1 | NA | CASRHEGQRNTEAFF | TGCGCCAGCAGGCACGAGGGACAAAGGAACACTGAAGCTTTCTTT
NA | TRBJ2-7 | TRBV2 | TRBD1 | CASSEAPDRTYEQYF | TGTGCCAGCAGTGAAGCACCGGACAGGACCTACGAGCAGTACTTC
NA | TRBJ2-7 | TRBV6-5 | NA | CASSYSQNYEQYF | TGTGCCAGCAGTTACTCACAGAACTACGAGCAGTACTTC
NA | TRBJ2-1 | TRBV7-2 | TRBD2 | CASSLVHSGGEQFF | TGTGCCAGCAGCTTAGTTCACAGCGGGGGTGAGCAGTTCTTC
NA | TRBJ1-2 | TRBV19 | TRBD1 | CASTFRQTGANYGYTF | TGTGCCAGTACCTTCAGGCAGACAGGGGCCAACTATGGCTACACCTTC
NA | TRBJ2-3 | TRBV28 | NA | CASSLGGSDTQYF | TGTGCCAGCAGTTTGGGGGGTTCGGATACGCAGTATTTT
NA | TRBJ1-4 | TRBV19 | NA | CASSTQRRQSGEKLFF | TGTGCCAGTAGTACGCAGAGGAGACAGAGTGGTGAAAAACTGTTTTTT
once | TRBJ1-2 | TRBV5-4 | NA | CASTPRGGLDYGYTF | TGTGCCAGCACCCCACGGGGGGGCCTTGACTATGGCTACACCTTC
NA | TRBJ2-7 | TRBV18 | NA | CASSPIQTFPSYEQYF | TGTGCCAGCTCACCAATTCAGACTTTCCCCTCCTACGAGCAGTACTTC
NA | TRBJ2-3 | TRBV5-4 | TRBD2 | CASSFGASGGRTDTQYF | TGTGCCAGCAGCTTTGGGGCTAGCGGGGGCCGCACAGATACGCAGTATTTT
NA | TRBJ1-1 | TRBV6-1 | NA | CASSEERRWREAFF | TGTGCCAGCAGTGAAGAAAGGAGGTGGCGCGAAGCTTTCTTT
NA | TRBJ1-5 | TRBV19 | NA | CASSIAQGSNQPQHF | TGTGCCAGTAGTATTGCGCAGGGTAGCAATCAGCCCCAGCATTTT
NA | TRBJ2-2 | TRBV7-9 | TRBD1 | CASSSGQVLTGELFF | TGTGCCAGCAGCTCAGGACAGGTTTTAACCGGGGAGCTGTTTTTT
NA | TRBJ1-5 | TRBV2 | NA | CASSEGQGLYSNQPQHF | TGTGCCAGCAGTGAGGGCCAGGGCCTGTATAGCAATCAGCCCCAGCATTTT
NA | TRBJ2-3 | TRBV18 | TRBD2 | CASSPPGGSRDTQYF | TGTGCCAGCTCACCCCCGGGGGGATCCAGAGATACGCAGTATTTT
NA | TRBJ1-2 | TRBV4-1 | NA | CASSQELRGDYGYTF | TGCGCCAGCAGCCAAGAACTGCGGGGCGACTATGGCTACACCTTC
NA | TRBJ2-7 | TRBV21-1 | NA | CASSGTGRLTYEQYF | TGTGCCAGCAGCGGTACAGGGAGATTAACCTACGAGCAGTACTTC
NA | TRBJ1-1 | TRBV5-1 | NA | CASSLDFPGRTEAFF | TGCGCCAGCAGCTTGGATTTCCCAGGGCGGACTGAAGCTTTCTTT
NA | TRBJ1-1 | TRBV18 | TRBD1 | CASSSTGVNTEAFF | TGTGCCAGCTCATCGACAGGGGTGAACACTGAAGCTTTCTTT
NA | TRBJ2-3 | TRBV4-3 | NA | CASSQDEGDTSTDTQYF | TGCGCCAGCAGCCAAGATGAGGGAGATACTAGCACAGATACGCAGTATTTT
once | TRBJ1-1 | TRBV29-1 | NA | CSASIGGLEAFF | TGCAGCGCCTCCATCGGAGGACTGGAAGCTTTCTTT
NA | TRBJ2-7 | TRBV5-1 | TRBD1 | CASSPTGGNYEQYF | TGCGCCAGCAGCCCGACAGGGGGGAACTACGAGCAGTACTTC
NA | TRBJ1-5 | TRBV7-2 | TRBD1 | CASSLSGTEINQPQHF | TGTGCCAGCAGCCTGTCCGGGACAGAGATCAATCAGCCCCAGCATTTT
once | TRBJ1-2 | TRBV6-5 | NA | CASSYRGINYGYTF | TGTGCCAGCAGTTACAGGGGGATTAACTATGGCTACACCTTC
NA | TRBJ2-1 | TRBV27 | NA | CASSRAEGSFHEQFF | TGTGCCAGCTCCCGGGCGGAGGGGTCCTTTCATGAGCAGTTCTTC
NA | TRBJ1-5 | TRBV7-8 | NA | CASSPLDYRSNQPQHF | TGTGCCAGCAGCCCGCTGGACTACCGGAGCAATCAGCCCCAGCATTTT
NA | TRBJ1-4 | TRBV2 | TRBD1 | CASRRTGGNEKLFF | TGTGCCAGCAGGCGAACAGGGGGCAATGAAAAACTGTTTTTT
NA | TRBJ2-3 | TRBV9 | TRBD2 | CASSYRAGEYTDTQYF | TGTGCCAGCAGCTACCGAGCGGGGGAGTACACAGATACGCAGTATTTT
NA | TRBJ2-1 | TRBV19 | NA | CASSMSTSWYNEQFF | TGTGCCAGTAGTATGTCGACTAGTTGGTACAATGAGCAGTTCTTC
NA | TRBJ1-2 | TRBV9 | NA | CASSVDSSGGYTF | TGTGCCAGCAGCGTAGATTCAAGCGGAGGCTACACCTTC
NA | TRBJ1-1 | TRBV27 | TRBD1 | CASSGGQGRGNTEAFF | TGTGCCAGCAGCGGGGGACAGGGTCGGGGGAACACTGAAGCTTTCTTT
NA | TRBJ1-1 | TRBV6-6 | TRBD1 | CASSSPDDRGNTEAFF | TGTGCCAGCAGTTCCCCTGATGACAGGGGGAACACTGAAGCTTTCTTT
once | TRBJ2-7 | TRBV6-5 | TRBD1 | CASSTGQGATIGQYF | TGTGCCAGCAGTACAGGACAGGGAGCTACGATTGGGCAGTACTTC
NA | TRBJ1-1 | TRBV5-6 | NA | CASSWAGNTEAFF | TGTGCCAGCAGCTGGGCCGGGAACACTGAAGCTTTCTTT
NA | TRBJ1-5 | TRBV27 | NA | CASRGRQVGNQPQHF | TGTGCCAGCAGAGGGAGACAGGTTGGCAATCAGCCCCAGCATTTT
NA | TRBJ1-4 | TRBV25-1 | NA | CASSAEGRGNEKLFF | TGTGCCAGCAGTGCCGAAGGGAGGGGTAATGAAAAACTGTTTTTT
once | TRBJ2-7 | TRBV7-2 | TRBD1 | CASSLILGTESYEQYF | TGTGCCAGCAGCTTAATTTTGGGGACAGAAAGTTACGAGCAGTACTTC
once | TRBJ1-6 | TRBV7-8 | NA | CASSLRGGGSPLHF | TGTGCCAGCAGCTTAAGGGGGGGAGGCTCACCCCTCCACTTT
NA | TRBJ2-1 | TRBV29-1 | NA | CSVKWQDNNEQFF | TGCAGCGTTAAATGGCAGGATAACAATGAGCAGTTCTTC